The rows below give T cell receptor beta chains drawn from one sample of a study of beta chain features in type 1 diabetes. The assay was immunoSEQ multiplex PCR, and TCRdb's table has in-frame clones only and misses some. The sample yields around 600,000 clones, around an eighth seen once. Sequenced: naive CD4+ T cells from blood. The receptors were sampled from a man under 40 with type 1 diabetes. The CDR3 runs from the conserved cysteine through the conserved F or W. The D gene is left open where the match is weak. Not all rows give a size; the values are once, few, many and, for expanded clones, a class.

j_gene	abundance	v_gene	d_gene	CDR3aa	CDR3nt
TRBJ2-1	few	TRBV27	NA	CASSLAGLGNEQFF	TGTGCCAGCAGTTTAGCCGGGTTGGGCAATGAGCAGTTCTTC
TRBJ2-3	NA	TRBV7-9	TRBD2	CASSFFPAAGGTDTQYF	TGTGCCAGCAGCTTTTTCCCGGCAGCGGGAGGCACAGATACGCAGTATTTT
TRBJ2-1	NA	TRBV5-4	NA	CASSLDSHSYNEQFF	TGTGCCAGCAGCTTGGACTCTCACTCCTACAATGAGCAGTTCTTC
TRBJ1-3	NA	TRBV10-3	NA	CAISESRDSGNTIYF	TGTGCCATCAGTGAGTCGCGGGACTCTGGAAACACCATATATTTT
TRBJ2-4	NA	TRBV2	NA	CASIKLEGGHIQYF	TGTGCCAGCATAAAACTAGAAGGGGGGCACATTCAGTACTTC
TRBJ1-4	NA	TRBV7-9	NA	CASSVRRGALDEKLFF	TGTGCCAGCAGCGTACGCCGTGGGGCTTTGGATGAAAAACTGTTTTTT
TRBJ2-1	few	TRBV7-9	TRBD2	CASSQLAGSYNEQFF	TGTGCCAGCAGCCAACTAGCGGGGTCCTACAATGAGCAGTTCTTC
TRBJ2-7	few	TRBV11-2	NA	CASSFGYSGHRSSYEQYF	TGTGCCAGCAGCTTCGGGTATAGTGGGCATAGGAGCTCCTACGAGCAGTACTTC
TRBJ2-2	few	TRBV6-4	TRBD1	CASSPGTGVANTGELFF	TGTGCCAGCAGTCCCGGGACAGGGGTCGCGAACACCGGGGAGCTGTTTTTT
TRBJ2-5	few	TRBV7-8	TRBD2	CASSPSSLAGIQETQYF	TGTGCCAGCAGCCCGTCATCACTAGCGGGGATCCAAGAGACCCAGTACTTC
TRBJ1-4	NA	TRBV5-4	NA	CASSPRTDEKLFF	TGTGCCAGCAGCCCCCGGACAGATGAAAAACTGTTTTTT
TRBJ1-2	few	TRBV30	NA	CAWNREFRYTF	TGTGCCTGGAACAGGGAATTTCGCTACACCTTC
TRBJ1-6	few	TRBV4-3	NA	CASSQEYLNNSPLHF	TGCGCCAGCAGCCAAGAATACCTCAATAATTCACCCCTCCACTTT
TRBJ1-3	NA	TRBV9	NA	CASSVEGGGSGNTIYF	TGTGCCAGCAGCGTAGAAGGAGGGGGCTCTGGAAACACCATATATTTT
TRBJ1-4	NA	TRBV30	NA	CAWNGRVNEKLFF	TGTGCCTGGAATGGCAGGGTTAACGAAAAACTGTTTTTT
TRBJ1-2	NA	TRBV6-6	NA	CASSSQTTWGGYTF	TGTGCCAGCAGCTCCCAGACGACTTGGGGTGGCTACACCTTC
TRBJ2-7	NA	TRBV5-1	NA	CASSLASGSTEQYF	TGCGCCAGCAGCTTGGCTTCAGGTTCTACCGAGCAGTACTTC
TRBJ1-2	NA	TRBV9	NA	CASSANRVANYGYTF	TGTGCCAGCAGCGCCAACCGCGTGGCGAACTATGGCTACACCTTC
TRBJ2-7	NA	TRBV7-2	NA	CASSFEQQRIYEQYF	TGTGCCAGCAGCTTCGAGCAACAAAGAATCTACGAGCAGTACTTC
TRBJ2-6	few	TRBV4-3	NA	CASSRDIGGVGANVLTF	TGCGCCAGCAGCCGAGACATAGGGGGAGTTGGGGCCAACGTCCTGACTTTC
TRBJ2-7	few	TRBV6-5	NA	CASKPGVSSYEQYF	TGTGCCAGCAAACCAGGGGTGTCGTCCTACGAGCAGTACTTC
TRBJ2-2	NA	TRBV18	NA	CASSPDASRELFF	TGTGCCAGCTCACCCGACGCCAGCAGGGAGCTGTTTTTT
TRBJ1-2	NA	TRBV6-4	NA	CASSEGTAYGYTF	TGTGCCAGCAGTGAAGGGACCGCTTATGGCTACACCTTC
TRBJ2-7	few	TRBV4-3	NA	CASSQVEGRDKAEQYF	TGCGCCAGCAGCCAAGTCGAGGGAAGGGATAAAGCCGAGCAGTACTTC
TRBJ1-2	NA	TRBV28	NA	CASRQAGYTF	TGTGCCAGCAGACAGGCCGGGTACACCTTC
TRBJ1-2	NA	TRBV10-3	NA	CAITQPGLSYGYTF	TGTGCCATCACCCAACCGGGGTTGAGCTATGGCTACACCTTC
TRBJ2-1	few	TRBV11-2	TRBD1	CASRSSGGQVYNEQFF	TGTGCCAGCAGATCCTCGGGTGGACAGGTCTACAATGAGCAGTTCTTC
TRBJ2-3	few	TRBV5-1	NA	CASSSQGQRPDTQYF	TGCGCCAGCAGCTCGCAGGGACAACGGCCAGATACGCAGTATTTT
TRBJ1-1	NA	TRBV7-2	NA	CASSFTGINTEAFF	TGTGCCAGCAGCTTCACCGGTATAAACACTGAAGCTTTCTTT
TRBJ2-7	few	TRBV28	NA	CASSSGTQGQYF	TGTGCCAGCAGCTCCGGGACCCAAGGGCAGTACTTC
TRBJ2-1	many	TRBV14	NA	CASSLRTTYNEQFF	TGTGCCAGCAGCCTCCGGACTACCTACAATGAGCAGTTCTTC
TRBJ2-1	few	TRBV25-1	TRBD2	CASSVQRGNSYNEQFF	TGTGCCAGCAGTGTTCAGCGGGGGAACTCCTACAATGAGCAGTTCTTC
TRBJ2-1	NA	TRBV29-1	NA	CSVGGNPSLF	TGCAGCGTTGGGGGAAACCCCTCGCTCTTC
TRBJ1-2	NA	TRBV5-6	NA	CASSLGPGEGYTF	TGTGCCAGCAGCTTGGGGCCAGGGGAAGGCTACACCTTC
TRBJ2-5	few	TRBV5-1	TRBD2	CASSLRTSFETQYF	TGCGCCAGCAGCTTAAGGACTAGCTTCGAGACCCAGTACTTC
TRBJ2-7	few	TRBV7-9	TRBD1	CASSFGQASSYEQYF	TGTGCCAGCAGCTTCGGACAGGCTAGCTCCTACGAGCAGTACTTC
TRBJ2-7	NA	TRBV7-2	TRBD1	CASSSRQGSSYEQYF	TGTGCCAGCAGCTCCAGACAGGGTAGTTCCTACGAGCAGTACTTC
TRBJ1-3	NA	TRBV6-6	NA	CASSYSQGASGNTIYF	TGTGCCAGCAGTTACTCCCAAGGGGCGTCTGGAAACACCATATATTTT
TRBJ2-3	few	TRBV7-2	TRBD1	CASSPRVGQGQDTQYF	TGTGCCAGCAGCCCTAGAGTGGGACAGGGACAAGATACGCAGTATTTT
TRBJ1-1	few	TRBV7-2	TRBD1	CASSSPPGQGATEAFF	TGTGCCAGCAGCTCGCCCCCGGGACAGGGGGCAACTGAAGCTTTCTTT
TRBJ2-3	few	TRBV19	TRBD2	CASRSGGAADTQYF	TGTGCCAGCAGAAGCGGGGGGGCCGCAGATACGCAGTATTTT
TRBJ2-7	NA	TRBV28	NA	CASSAGTPSWEQYF	TGTGCCAGCAGTGCCGGGACTCCGAGTTGGGAGCAGTACTTC
TRBJ2-3	NA	TRBV7-2	NA	CASTPLEVVTQYF	TGTGCCAGCACCCCCCTCGAGGTGGTTACGCAGTATTTT
TRBJ2-5	few	TRBV29-1	NA	CSVEAAFQETQYF	TGCAGCGTTGAGGCAGCCTTCCAAGAGACCCAGTACTTC
TRBJ1-3	NA	TRBV7-8	NA	CASTPTRASSGNTIYF	TGTGCCAGCACCCCAACCAGGGCTAGCTCTGGAAACACCATATATTTT
TRBJ1-1	NA	TRBV18	NA	CASSPQGADTEAFF	TGTGCCAGCTCACCTCAGGGTGCCGACACTGAAGCTTTCTTT
TRBJ1-5	NA	TRBV30	NA	CAWRGRNLNGQPQHF	TGTGCCTGGAGGGGACGGAATCTCAATGGGCAGCCCCAGCATTTT
TRBJ1-1	NA	TRBV6-5	NA	CASSYWRANTEAFF	TGTGCCAGCAGTTACTGGAGGGCTAACACTGAAGCTTTCTTT
TRBJ2-2	few	TRBV19	TRBD2	CASSKRGGPGELFF	TGTGCCAGTAGTAAGCGGGGAGGTCCCGGGGAGCTGTTTTTT
TRBJ1-1	NA	TRBV5-1	NA	CASSPQRRTNTEAFF	TGCGCCAGCAGCCCCCAGAGGAGGACGAACACTGAAGCTTTCTTT
TRBJ1-1	NA	TRBV5-1	NA	CASSPDPQGTLTEAFF	TGCGCCAGCAGCCCGGATCCACAGGGAACCCTCACTGAAGCTTTCTTT
TRBJ2-7	NA	TRBV7-3	NA	CATGDKTNSYEQYF	TGTGCCACCGGGGACAAAACGAACTCCTACGAGCAGTACTTC
TRBJ1-2	NA	TRBV7-2	TRBD1	CASSFPGGQGAHGYTF	TGTGCCAGCAGCTTCCCCGGGGGACAGGGGGCTCATGGCTACACCTTC
TRBJ1-3	few	TRBV9	NA	CASSVDLPLGNTIYF	TGTGCCAGCAGCGTAGACCTACCGCTGGGAAACACCATATATTTT
TRBJ2-3	NA	TRBV2	NA	CASSRPGLPDTQYF	TGTGCCAGCTCTAGACCCGGGTTACCAGATACGCAGTATTTT
TRBJ2-1	few	TRBV6-5	NA	CASSSPNYNEQFF	TGTGCCAGCAGTTCGCCAAACTACAATGAGCAGTTCTTC
TRBJ2-5	few	TRBV9	NA	CASSVSSGPSWETQYF	TGTGCCAGCAGCGTTAGTTCTGGCCCCTCGTGGGAGACCCAGTACTTC
TRBJ2-1	few	TRBV5-1	NA	CASSSSNEQFF	TGCGCCAGCAGCTCGAGCAATGAGCAGTTCTTC
TRBJ2-1	NA	TRBV6-5	NA	CASSYNTGQGGQFF	TGTGCCAGCAGTTACAATACGGGGCAAGGCGGGCAGTTCTTC